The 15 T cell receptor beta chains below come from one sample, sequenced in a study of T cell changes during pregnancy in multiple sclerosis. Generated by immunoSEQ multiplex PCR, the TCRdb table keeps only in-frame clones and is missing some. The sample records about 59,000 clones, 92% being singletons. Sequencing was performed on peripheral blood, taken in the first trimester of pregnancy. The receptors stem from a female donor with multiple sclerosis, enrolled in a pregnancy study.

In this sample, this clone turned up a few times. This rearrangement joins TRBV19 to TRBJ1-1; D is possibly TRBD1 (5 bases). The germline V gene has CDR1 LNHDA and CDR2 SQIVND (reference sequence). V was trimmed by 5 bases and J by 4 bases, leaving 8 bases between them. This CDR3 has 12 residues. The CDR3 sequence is CASSQGITEAFF. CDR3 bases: TGTGCCAGTAGTCAGGGCATCACTGAAGCTTTCTTT.

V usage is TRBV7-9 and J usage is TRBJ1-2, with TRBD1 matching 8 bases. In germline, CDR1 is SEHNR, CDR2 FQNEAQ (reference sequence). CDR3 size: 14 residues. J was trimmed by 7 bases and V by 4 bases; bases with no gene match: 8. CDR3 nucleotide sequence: TGTGCCAGCAGCTCCTCCCAGGGGGCGCTTGGCTACACCTTC. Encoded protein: CASSSSQGALGYTF.

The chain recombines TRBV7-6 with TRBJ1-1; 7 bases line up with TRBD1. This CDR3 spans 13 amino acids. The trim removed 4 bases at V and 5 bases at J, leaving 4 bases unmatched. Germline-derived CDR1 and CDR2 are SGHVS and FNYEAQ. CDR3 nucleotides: TGTGCCAGCAGCTCTGAGACAGGGACTGAAGCTTTCTTT. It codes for CASSSETGTEAFF.

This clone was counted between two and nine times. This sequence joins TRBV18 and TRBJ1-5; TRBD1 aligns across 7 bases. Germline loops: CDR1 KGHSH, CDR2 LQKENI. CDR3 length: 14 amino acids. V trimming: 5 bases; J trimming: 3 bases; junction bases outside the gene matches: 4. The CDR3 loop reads CASSSGTVNQPQHF. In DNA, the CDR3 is TGTGCCAGCTCATCCGGGACAGTCAATCAGCCCCAGCATTTT.

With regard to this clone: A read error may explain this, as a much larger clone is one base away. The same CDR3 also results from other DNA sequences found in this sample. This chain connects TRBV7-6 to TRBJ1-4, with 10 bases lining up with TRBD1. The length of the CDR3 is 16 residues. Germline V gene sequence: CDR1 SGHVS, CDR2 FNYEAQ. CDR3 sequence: CASSPSPTGGNEKLFF. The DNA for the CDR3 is TGTGCCAGCAGCCCGTCCCCGACAGGGGGCAATGAAAAACTATTTTTT.

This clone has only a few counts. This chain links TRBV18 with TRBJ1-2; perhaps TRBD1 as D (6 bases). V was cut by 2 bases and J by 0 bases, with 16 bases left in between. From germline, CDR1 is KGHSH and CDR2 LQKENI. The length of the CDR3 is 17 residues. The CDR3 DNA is TGTGCCAGCTCACCAGGGGGCGGCGAGGAAGCTAACTATGGCTACACCTTC. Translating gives CASSPGGGEEANYGYTF.

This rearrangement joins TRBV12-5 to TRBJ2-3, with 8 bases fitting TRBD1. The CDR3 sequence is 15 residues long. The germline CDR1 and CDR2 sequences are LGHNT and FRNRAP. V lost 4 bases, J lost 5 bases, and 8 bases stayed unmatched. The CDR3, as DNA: TGTGCTAGTGGTTCAGGACAGGGAAAAGGAGATACGCAGTATTTT. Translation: CASGSGQGKGDTQYF.

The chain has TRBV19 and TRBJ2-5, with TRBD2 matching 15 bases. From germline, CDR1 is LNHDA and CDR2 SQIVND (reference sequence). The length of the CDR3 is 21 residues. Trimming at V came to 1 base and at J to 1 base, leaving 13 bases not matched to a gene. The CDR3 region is CASSIAGPGTSGRRPQETQYF. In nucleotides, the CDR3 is TGTGCCAGTAGTATAGCGGGCCCCGGGACTAGCGGGAGGAGACCCCAAGAGACCCAGTACTTC.

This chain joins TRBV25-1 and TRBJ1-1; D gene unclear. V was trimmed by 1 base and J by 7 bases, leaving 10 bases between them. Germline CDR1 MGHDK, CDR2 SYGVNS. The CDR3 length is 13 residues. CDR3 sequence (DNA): TGTGCCAGCAGTGAATTCAGAGGCGGTGAAGCTTTCTTT. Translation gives CASSEFRGGEAFF.

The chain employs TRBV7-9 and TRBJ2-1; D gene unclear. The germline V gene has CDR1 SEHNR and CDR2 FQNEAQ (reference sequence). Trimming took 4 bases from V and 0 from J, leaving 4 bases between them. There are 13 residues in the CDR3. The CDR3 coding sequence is TGTGCCAGCAGCTGGAGCTCCTACAATGAGCAGTTCTTC. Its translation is CASSWSSYNEQFF.

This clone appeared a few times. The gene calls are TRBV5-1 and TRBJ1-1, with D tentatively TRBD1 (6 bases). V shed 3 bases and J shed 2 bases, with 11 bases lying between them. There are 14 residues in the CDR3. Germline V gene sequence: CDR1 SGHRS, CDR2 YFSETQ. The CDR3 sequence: CASSWGGPNTEAFF. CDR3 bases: TGCGCCAGCAGCTGGGGGGGCCCTAACACTGAAGCTTTCTTT.

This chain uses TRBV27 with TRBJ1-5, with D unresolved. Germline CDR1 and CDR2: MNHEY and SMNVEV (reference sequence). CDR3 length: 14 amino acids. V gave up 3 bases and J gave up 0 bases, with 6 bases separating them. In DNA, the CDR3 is TGTGCCAGCAGTTTCAGTGATAGCAATCAGCCCCAGCATTTT. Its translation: CASSFSDSNQPQHF.

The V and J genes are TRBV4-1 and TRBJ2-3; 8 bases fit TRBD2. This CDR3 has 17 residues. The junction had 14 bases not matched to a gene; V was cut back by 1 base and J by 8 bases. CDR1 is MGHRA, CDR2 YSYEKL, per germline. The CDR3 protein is CASSQADFGGRLLTQYF. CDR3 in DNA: TGCGCCAGCAGCCAAGCAGATTTTGGCGGGAGGCTTCTTACGCAGTATTTT.

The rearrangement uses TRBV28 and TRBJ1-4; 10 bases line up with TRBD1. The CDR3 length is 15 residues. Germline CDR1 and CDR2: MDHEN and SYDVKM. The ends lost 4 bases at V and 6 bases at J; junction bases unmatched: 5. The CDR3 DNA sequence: TGTGCCAGCAGTTCGCACGGGACAGGGGATGAAAAACTGTTTTTT. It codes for CASSSHGTGDEKLFF.

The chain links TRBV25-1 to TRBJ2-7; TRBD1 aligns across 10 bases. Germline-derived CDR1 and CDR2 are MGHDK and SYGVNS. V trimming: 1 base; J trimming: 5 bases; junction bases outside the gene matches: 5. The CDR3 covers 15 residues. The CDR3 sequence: CASSESRQGANEQYF. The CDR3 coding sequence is TGTGCCAGCAGTGAATCTCGACAGGGGGCTAACGAGCAGTACTTC.